This T cell receptor beta chain was sequenced for a study of blood T cell repertoires in COVID-19. Whole-study context: Sources were T cells, B-cell-depleted T cells, or PBMCs; the material itself was cDNA or gDNA.

As originally analysed: Amplification from reference gene primers served as the basis for estimated nucleated cell counts. Sequencing was performed with immunoSEQ multiplex PCR; in TCRdb, only in-frame clones are kept and a portion is missing. The V and J calls and the clone size are those of that table, but D and trimming were determined from the DNA. The table includes under 45,000 clones, over 75% detected once. Note on this clone: The sample carries other DNA sequences with the same CDR3.

V dropped 5 bases and J dropped 10; count of bases not matched to a gene: 4. This CDR3 has 13 residues. The receptor's source is a man between 60 and 70 years old with acute or convalescent COVID-19. The chain uses TRBV12-3 or TRBV12-4 and TRBJ1-6, with 8 bases fitting TRBD1. The sequenced sample was peripheral blood. The CDR3 loop is CASSPTGGSPLHF. CDR3 DNA: TGTGCCAGCAGTCCAACAGGGGGATCACCCCTCCACTTT.